These T cell receptor beta chains were read from a single sample in a study of shared clonotypes between healthy human individuals. Sequencing used immunoSEQ multiplex PCR; TCRdb keeps in-frame clones, though not all of them. The sample carries 2 million to 2.5 million clones, about nine tenths recorded once. The sample taken for sequencing was naive CD4+ T cells from PBMCs. The source of these receptors is a man aged 18 to 30 in good health. Some clones in this sample may be carry-over from other donors' samples. The CDR3 runs from the conserved cysteine through the conserved F or W. Each record gives: CDR3 length, V gene, J gene, clone size, D gene, CDR3 protein, CDR3 DNA. D genes are given only for firm matches. Where a row states a size, it is once, few, many or the class of an expanded clone; other rows omit it.

16	TRBV5-1	TRBJ2-1	-	TRBD2	CASSWAGTSGYNEQFF	TGCGCCAGCAGCTGGGCCGGGACTAGCGGGTACAATGAGCAGTTCTTC
13	TRBV7-2	TRBJ2-7	-	-	CASSLAGGYEQYF	TGTGCCAGCAGCTTAGCGGGAGGCTACGAGCAGTACTTC
14	TRBV27	TRBJ2-3	-	TRBD1	CASRRTGSTDTQYF	TGTGCCAGCAGGCGGACAGGCAGCACAGATACGCAGTATTTT
17	TRBV9	TRBJ2-1	-	TRBD2	CASSVAGRAGRYNEQFF	TGTGCCAGCAGCGTAGCGGGCCGAGCGGGACGTTACAATGAGCAGTTCTTC
13	TRBV2	TRBJ2-3	-	-	CASSRGRGDTQYF	TGTGCCAGCAGTCGGGGGCGAGGAGATACGCAGTATTTT
14	TRBV19	TRBJ2-7	-	TRBD1	CASSNSRQGHEQYF	TGTGCCAGTAGTAACTCCCGACAGGGCCACGAGCAGTACTTC
13	TRBV4-3	TRBJ1-1	-	-	CASSPRQHTEAFF	TGCGCCAGCAGCCCCAGACAGCACACTGAAGCTTTCTTT
16	TRBV4-2	TRBJ2-1	-	TRBD2	CASSPSTSGMGNEQFF	TGTGCCAGCAGCCCATCGACTAGCGGGATGGGCAATGAGCAGTTCTTC
18	TRBV28	TRBJ1-3	-	-	CASSPDRWTARSGNTIYF	TGTGCCAGCAGTCCTGATAGATGGACGGCTCGCTCTGGAAACACCATATATTTT
19	TRBV5-1	TRBJ2-3	-	TRBD2	CASSWTLAGGFGNTDTQYF	TGCGCCAGCAGCTGGACACTAGCGGGAGGGTTTGGGAACACAGATACGCAGTATTTT
16	TRBV4-3	TRBJ2-7	-	TRBD2	CASSQRLAASSYEQYF	TGCGCCAGCAGCCAACGACTAGCGGCATCCTCCTACGAGCAGTACTTC
17	TRBV5-1	TRBJ2-2	once	TRBD1	CASGTSGTGDLTGELFF	TGCGCCAGCGGGACCTCCGGGACAGGGGATCTCACCGGGGAGCTGTTTTTT
13	TRBV2	TRBJ1-2	-	-	CASSESQNYGYTF	TGTGCCAGCAGTGAAAGCCAGAATTATGGCTACACCTTC
14	TRBV7-8	TRBJ1-2	-	-	CASSFSQGNYGYTF	TGTGCCAGCAGCTTTAGTCAGGGGAACTATGGCTACACCTTC
17	TRBV11-2	TRBJ1-3	-	TRBD1	CASSLFGTGTVGNTIYF	TGTGCCAGCAGCTTATTTGGGACAGGGACTGTCGGAAACACCATATATTTT
17	TRBV4-1	TRBJ2-4	-	-	CASSRQAVQGRLDIQYF	TGCGCCAGCAGCCGACAAGCTGTTCAGGGAAGGTTGGACATTCAGTACTTC
13	TRBV11-2	TRBJ1-2	-	-	CASSLDGGYGYTF	TGTGCCAGCAGCTTAGACGGGGGCTATGGCTACACCTTC
15	TRBV5-1	TRBJ2-7	-	TRBD1	CASSSPGQGAREQYF	TGCGCCAGCAGCTCCCCGGGACAGGGGGCGCGAGAGCAGTACTTC
15	TRBV5-1	TRBJ1-1	-	-	CASSPDFGGFPEAFF	TGCGCCAGCAGTCCGGACTTTGGAGGGTTCCCTGAAGCTTTCTTT
14	TRBV19	TRBJ2-7	-	-	CASSPIQSRDEQYF	TGTGCCAGTAGTCCGATCCAGAGCCGGGACGAGCAGTACTTC
14	TRBV30	TRBJ2-7	once	TRBD1	CAWSSRTGSYEQYF	TGTGCCTGGAGTTCTAGGACAGGGTCCTACGAGCAGTACTTC
17	TRBV29-1	TRBJ2-3	-	-	CSVEGSPGKGGTDTQYF	TGCAGCGTTGAAGGCTCTCCGGGAAAGGGTGGCACAGATACGCAGTATTTT
13	TRBV5-1	TRBJ1-2	-	TRBD1	CASSPGTGVGYTF	TGCGCCAGCAGCCCTGGGACAGGGGTTGGCTACACCTTC
14	TRBV30	TRBJ2-1	-	-	CAWSRGSSYNEQFF	TGTGCCTGGAGTCGGGGGAGCTCCTACAATGAGCAGTTCTTC
11	TRBV30	TRBJ1-2	-	-	CAWSRRGGYTF	TGTGCCTGGAGTCGCAGGGGTGGCTACACCTTC
16	TRBV9	TRBJ1-3	-	-	CASSLFGQASGNTIYF	TGTGCCAGCAGCCTTTTTGGTCAGGCGTCTGGAAACACCATATATTTT
15	TRBV4-1	TRBJ2-7	-	TRBD2	CASSQGASGTYEQYF	TGCGCCAGCAGCCAAGGGGCTAGCGGGACCTACGAGCAGTACTTC
12	TRBV6-6	TRBJ1-3	-	-	CASTPAGNTIYF	TGTGCCAGCACCCCGGCCGGAAACACCATATATTTT
11	TRBV20-1	TRBJ1-4	-	-	CSARTPEKLFF	TGCAGTGCTAGGACTCCTGAGAAACTGTTTTTT
16	TRBV28	TRBJ2-1	-	TRBD2	CASSFQEAGVLNEQFF	TGTGCCAGCAGTTTCCAGGAAGCGGGAGTCCTCAATGAGCAGTTCTTC
15	TRBV9	TRBJ2-1	-	TRBD2	CASSLAGRPYNEQFF	TGTGCCAGCAGTTTAGCGGGACGGCCCTACAATGAGCAGTTCTTC
16	TRBV11-2	TRBJ1-3	-	-	CASSTAGHGSGNTIYF	TGTGCCAGCAGCACAGCGGGACACGGCTCTGGAAACACCATATATTTT
14	TRBV19	TRBJ2-7	-	-	CASSIDQSSYEQYF	TGTGCCAGTAGTATCGACCAAAGCTCCTACGAGCAGTACTTC
18	TRBV7-9	TRBJ2-5	-	TRBD1	CASSLHTLDREKRETQYF	TGTGCCAGCAGCCTACACACCCTCGACAGGGAAAAACGAGAGACCCAGTACTTC
18	TRBV9	TRBJ2-2	-	-	CASSDPRGLAINTGELFF	TGTGCCAGCAGCGATCCTAGAGGGCTAGCGATCAACACCGGGGAGCTGTTTTTT
15	TRBV7-2	TRBJ1-2	-	-	CASSLGGGFRDGYTF	TGTGCCAGCAGCTTAGGGGGGGGCTTTAGGGATGGCTACACCTTC
14	TRBV2	TRBJ1-1	-	-	CASSEDLAYTEAFF	TGTGCCAGCAGTGAAGATCTCGCTTACACTGAAGCTTTCTTT
17	TRBV5-1	TRBJ2-1	-	TRBD2	CASSWGVAGGLYNEQFF	TGCGCCAGCAGCTGGGGGGTAGCGGGAGGGTTGTACAATGAGCAGTTCTTC
16	TRBV5-6	TRBJ2-2	once	-	CASSLLRGMNTGELFF	TGTGCCAGCAGCTTGCTCCGGGGAATGAACACCGGGGAGCTGTTTTTT
16	TRBV7-2	TRBJ2-1	-	TRBD2	CASSSGLAVTYNEQFF	TGTGCCAGCAGCTCGGGACTAGCGGTCACCTACAATGAGCAGTTCTTC
14	TRBV28	TRBJ2-7	once	-	CASSRGGQVYEQYF	TGTGCCAGCAGTCGCGGGGGACAGGTCTACGAGCAGTACTTC